Shown below are 27 T cell receptor beta chains from a single sample sequenced in a study of blood T cell repertoires in COVID-19. Profiled with immunoSEQ multiplex PCR; TCRdb holds only in-frame clones, not every one. The sample has 220,000 or so clones; less than 90% are singletons. Material: PBMCs or T cells enriched from blood (not recorded which). These receptors were collected from a woman in her thirties or forties who had recovered from COVID-19.

Only one count was recorded for this clone. The V gene is TRBV19, the J gene TRBJ2-3, with 10 bases identical to TRBD2. With 5 bases clipped from V and 3 bases from J, the junction kept 2 bases outside the gene matches. CDR3 length: 14 amino acids. Germline assignment: CDR1 LNHDA and CDR2 SQIVND (reference sequence). In DNA form, the CDR3 reads TGTGCCAGTAGTCCGGGACTAGCGACAGATACGCAGTATTTT. Translated, it gives CASSPGLATDTQYF.

The rearrangement joins TRBV6-5 to TRBJ1-1; the D gene is possibly TRBD1 (5 bases). CDR3 length equals 13 residues. Per germline, CDR1 MNHEY and CDR2 SVGAGI. V dropped 5 bases and J dropped 4 bases, with 11 bases sitting between them. CDR3 sequence reads: CASSQGRSTEAFF. The CDR3 region has the DNA TGTGCCAGCAGTCAGGGTAGGAGCACTGAAGCTTTCTTT.

V is TRBV6-5 and J is TRBJ2-1; D is ambiguous. In germline, CDR1 is MNHEY, CDR2 SVGAGI. This CDR3 comprises 13 residues. Deletions cut 6 bases from V and 0 bases from J, with 6 bases between. The CDR3: CASSRSSYNEQFF. Written as DNA, the CDR3 is TGTGCCAGCAGCCGGAGCTCCTACAATGAGCAGTTCTTC.

The chain carries TRBV2 and TRBJ1-5; the D gene is possibly TRBD1 (5 bases). This CDR3 spans 19 amino acids. CDR1 is SNHLY and CDR2 is FYNNEI in the germline V gene. Trimming shortened V by 6 bases and J by 0 bases, and 24 bases separated the two germline ends. Here the CDR3 reads CASRFGGKTNRRSNQPQHF. The CDR3 DNA reads TGTGCCAGCAGGTTCGGGGGGAAGACCAACAGGCGTAGCAATCAGCCCCAGCATTTT.

This sequence joins TRBV7-9 and TRBJ2-6; the D is unclear. Germline V gene data show CDR1 as SEHNR and CDR2 as FQNEAQ (reference sequence). Trimming shortened V by 4 bases and J by 5 bases, and 9 bases separated the two germline ends. This CDR3 is built from 14 residues. The CDR3 loop is CASSSSDRANVLTF. The CDR3 nucleotides read TGTGCCAGCAGCTCCTCCGACAGGGCCAACGTCCTGACTTTC.

The chain recombines TRBV5-1 with TRBJ2-2; D is perhaps TRBD1 (6 bases). Per the germline V gene, CDR1 is SGHRS and CDR2 is YFSETQ. V lost 1 base and J lost 5, with 15 bases in between. The CDR3 has 16 amino acids. The chain's CDR3 is CASSLSPGQITGELFF. The CDR3 region has the DNA TGCGCCAGCAGCTTGAGCCCGGGACAAATTACCGGGGAGCTGTTTTTT.

This clone was counted a few times. The chain joins TRBV28 to TRBJ2-6, with TRBD2 as a possible D gene (7 bases). Germline V gene sequence: CDR1 MDHEN, CDR2 SYDVKM. The CDR3 has 19 residues. V was clipped by 3 bases and J by 2 bases, with 20 bases between them. This CDR3 reads CASSFRQGPGGTGANVLTF. The CDR3 region has the DNA TGTGCCAGCAGTTTCAGGCAGGGGCCGGGAGGCACTGGGGCCAACGTCCTGACTTTC. Based on the CDR3 plus reference TRBV28 and TRBJ2-6, the full variable domain is DVKVTQSSRYLVKRTGEKVFLECVQDMDHENMFWYRQDPGLGLRLIYFSYDVKMKEKGDIPEGYSVSREKKERFSLILESASTNQTSMYLCASSFRQGPGGTGANVLTFGAGSRLTVL.

The chain links TRBV9 to TRBJ2-1, with no clear D. V dropped 2 bases and J dropped 5 bases, with 5 bases sitting between them. Germline assignment: CDR1 SGDLS and CDR2 YYNGEE. The CDR3 covers 12 residues. CDR3 loop: CASSVQDNEQFF. As DNA, the CDR3 is TGTGCCAGCAGCGTGCAGGACAATGAGCAGTTCTTC.

The rearrangement joins TRBV27 to TRBJ2-2; 8 bases fit TRBD2. The CDR3 covers 17 residues. The germline gives CDR1 MNHEY, CDR2 SMNVEV (reference sequence). V trimming: 5 bases; J trimming: 1 base; junction bases outside the gene matches: 9. CDR3 DNA sequence: TGTGCCAGCAGTCGAGCGGGAGTGAATCTGAACACCGGGGAGCTGTTTTTT. It codes for CASSRAGVNLNTGELFF.

This clone showed up just once. The rearrangement uses TRBV19 and TRBJ2-7; D is undetermined. V lost 1 base, J lost 2 bases, and 9 bases lay in between. CDR1 and CDR2 (germline): LNHDA, SQIVND (reference sequence). The CDR3 contains 14 residues. CDR3 residues: CASSIVDNTYEQYF. The CDR3 region has the DNA TGTGCCAGTAGTATAGTTGACAACACCTACGAGCAGTACTTC.

The genes are TRBV11-2 and TRBJ1-1; D is possibly TRBD1 (5 bases). From germline, CDR1 is SGHAT and CDR2 FQNNGV. The CDR3 length is 13 residues. Trimming pared 2 bases from V and 12 bases from J, leaving 16 bases between. CDR3 amino acids: CASSLRWDFKTFF. CDR3 in DNA: TGTGCCAGCAGCTTAAGGTGGGACTTTAAAACTTTCTTT.

V gene TRBV6-5 combines with J gene TRBJ2-7; D gene ambiguous. CDR1 and CDR2 (germline): MNHEY, SVGAGI. With 5 bases removed from V and 7 bases from J, the gap between germline ends came to 15 bases. The CDR3 contains 13 residues. The CDR3 nucleotides are TGTGCCAGCAGTCTCCGACACGGCTCTGAGCAGTACGTC. Translated, it gives CASSLRHGSEQYV.

This clone was seen many times. The chain uses TRBV7-9 and TRBJ1-4, with TRBD1 as a possible D gene (5 bases). Germline CDR1 SEHNR, CDR2 FQNEAQ (reference sequence). This CDR3 has 15 amino acids. V dropped 5 bases and J dropped 3 bases, with 13 bases sitting between them. The CDR3 here is CASSALGGANEKLFF. CDR3 coding DNA: TGTGCCAGCAGCGCACTTGGGGGGGCTAATGAAAAACTGTTTTTT.

The chain has TRBV29-1 and TRBJ1-5; tentative D call: TRBD1 (6 bases). The CDR3 loop spans 16 amino acids. Trimming took 4 bases from V and 4 from J, leaving 20 bases between them. Germline values: CDR1 SQVTM, CDR2 ANQGSEA. The CDR3, as DNA: TGCAGCGTTGGTAGCACCGGGACAAAAGCTAATCAGCCCCAGCATTTT. It yields the protein CSVGSTGTKANQPQHF.

The CDR3 DNA follows: TGTGCCAGCAGCCCGTACAGGAATCATCTGAACACTGAAGCTTTCTTT. Translated, it gives CASSPYRNHLNTEAFF. The gene calls are TRBV7-2 and TRBJ1-1, with D maybe TRBD1 (5 bases). The CDR3 consists of 16 residues. Germline CDR1 and CDR2: SGHTA and FQGNSA. Trimming cost V 5 bases and J 0 bases, with 16 bases left between them.

The chain couples TRBV18 to TRBJ2-1, with D maybe TRBD2 (6 bases). The CDR3 extends over 15 amino acids. Germline CDR1 KGHSH, CDR2 LQKENI. V was trimmed by 2 bases and J by 5 bases, leaving 13 bases between them. The CDR3, as DNA: TGTGCCAGCTCACCAGATGCGGGAATCCACAATGAGCAGTTCTTC. It codes for CASSPDAGIHNEQFF.

J is TRBJ1-5 and V is TRBV5-6; the D is unclear. The CDR3 has 14 amino acids. The germline V gene encodes CDR1 SGHDT and CDR2 YYEEEE. The ends were cut back, 3 bases at V and 3 bases at J, with 10 bases in the middle. CDR3 in DNA: TGTGCCAGCAGCTCAGGCCCTCTCAATCAGCCCCAGCATTTT. Its protein is CASSSGPLNQPQHF.

The chain has TRBV5-1 and TRBJ2-1, with 9 bases fitting TRBD2. This CDR3 region has 16 residues. J gave up 1 base and V 3 bases, and 5 bases lay outside the gene matches. CDR1 is SGHRS and CDR2 is YFSETQ in the germline V gene. CDR3 loop: CASSSRLAESYNEQFF. The CDR3 coding sequence is TGCGCCAGCAGCTCGCGACTAGCGGAATCCTACAATGAGCAGTTCTTC.

The chain combines TRBV10-3 with TRBJ1-2; possible D gene TRBD1, 5 bases. Per germline, CDR1 ENHRY and CDR2 SYGVKD. The germline V and J ends were trimmed by 6 bases and 1 base, with 9 bases remaining between them. The CDR3 length is 13 residues. In nucleotides, the CDR3 is TGTGCCATCAGAGAGACAGTTAACTATGGCTACACCTTC. It encodes CAIRETVNYGYTF.

This sequence joins TRBV28 and TRBJ2-3; 11 bases match TRBD2. Germline V lookup: CDR1 MDHEN, CDR2 SYDVKM. The CDR3 has 16 residues. After removal of 5 bases from V and 9 bases from J, the junction contained 13 bases not matched to a gene. DNA for the CDR3: TGTGCCAGCAGTCCCGGGGGTAGCGGGGGGGCAGGGACGCAGTATTTT. The encoded protein is CASSPGGSGGAGTQYF.

Written as DNA, the CDR3 is TGTGCCAGCAGTCAGGGGGCTAAAAACATTCAGTACTTC. Translation gives CASSQGAKNIQYF. The rearrangement uses TRBV6-5 and TRBJ2-4, with 8 positions matching TRBD1. This CDR3 region has 13 residues. V lost 5 bases and J lost 4; bases outside the gene matches: 1. Germline assignment: CDR1 MNHEY and CDR2 SVGAGI.

This chain joins TRBV7-2 and TRBJ1-1; 10 nucleotides line up with TRBD1. Trimming removed 3 bases from V and 5 bases from J; junction bases left unmatched: 3. The germline gives CDR1 SGHTA, CDR2 FQGNSA. The CDR3 totals 14 residues. As DNA, the CDR3 is TGTGCCAGCAGCTTGACAGGGGGCCGTACTGAAGCTTTCTTT. This gives the protein CASSLTGGRTEAFF.

The chain employs TRBV6-5 and TRBJ2-3; 8 bases line up with TRBD1. J lost 4 bases, V lost 8 bases, and 5 bases had no gene match. The CDR3 sequence is 13 residues long. Germline CDR1 and CDR2: MNHEY and SVGAGI. The CDR3 loop reads CASRTGISDTQYF. The CDR3 bases are TGTGCCAGCCGGACAGGGATTTCAGATACGCAGTATTTT.

For this clone: The junction shows a germline mismatch at one end, possibly a read error. V usage is TRBV6-5 and J usage is TRBJ2-1, with D possibly TRBD2 on 6 matching bases. The germline V gene has CDR1 MNHEY and CDR2 SVGAGI. CDR3 length: 15 residues. The CDR3 coding sequence is TGTGCCACCAATTCCCCGGGAGTCCGGCACAATGAGCAGCTCTTC. Protein product: CATNSPGVRHNEQLF.

The gene calls are TRBV18 and TRBJ2-7; 9 nucleotides match TRBD2. The CDR3 consists of 14 residues. The germline gives CDR1 KGHSH, CDR2 LQKENI. J gave up 7 bases and V 1 base, and 5 bases lay outside the gene matches. DNA of the CDR3: TGTGCCAGCTCACCACTAGCGGGAGTAGAAGAGCAGTACTTC. It specifies CASSPLAGVEEQYF.

The sample holds one count of this clone. DNA for the CDR3: TGTGCCAGTAGTAAGGGGCCAGGACTAGCGCAAAACACCGGGGAGCTGTTTTTT. Translated, it gives CASSKGPGLAQNTGELFF. This chain joins TRBV19 and TRBJ2-2; TRBD2 aligns across 9 bases. CDR1 and CDR2 from the germline V gene are LNHDA and SQIVND (reference sequence). The length of the CDR3 is 18 residues. The ends lost 4 bases at V and 2 bases at J; junction bases unmatched: 11.

This clone appeared a single time. V and J are TRBV29-1 and TRBJ2-1, with a tentative D call TRBD1 (5 bases). The CDR3 spans 15 residues. V lost 5 bases and J 0 bases, leaving 14 bases between the germline ends. The germline CDR1 and CDR2 sequences are SQVTM and ANQGSEA. The CDR3 nucleotides read TGCAGCGTTCAAGGGGCCGTCAACTCCTACAATGAGCAGTTCTTC. It encodes CSVQGAVNSYNEQFF.